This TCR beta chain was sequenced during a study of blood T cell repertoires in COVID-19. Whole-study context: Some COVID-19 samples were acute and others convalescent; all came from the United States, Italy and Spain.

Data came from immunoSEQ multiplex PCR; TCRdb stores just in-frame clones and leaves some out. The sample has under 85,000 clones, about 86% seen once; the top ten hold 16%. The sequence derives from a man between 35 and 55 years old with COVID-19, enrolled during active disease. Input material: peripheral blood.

CDR3 sequence (DNA): TGTGCCAGCAGTTTTGACAGTACAACTGAAGCTTTCTTT. It encodes CASSFDSTTEAFF. This sequence joins TRBV12-3 or TRBV12-4 and TRBJ1-1, with D possibly being TRBD1 (5 bases). V lost 3 bases and J lost 5, with 10 bases in between. There are 13 residues in the CDR3.